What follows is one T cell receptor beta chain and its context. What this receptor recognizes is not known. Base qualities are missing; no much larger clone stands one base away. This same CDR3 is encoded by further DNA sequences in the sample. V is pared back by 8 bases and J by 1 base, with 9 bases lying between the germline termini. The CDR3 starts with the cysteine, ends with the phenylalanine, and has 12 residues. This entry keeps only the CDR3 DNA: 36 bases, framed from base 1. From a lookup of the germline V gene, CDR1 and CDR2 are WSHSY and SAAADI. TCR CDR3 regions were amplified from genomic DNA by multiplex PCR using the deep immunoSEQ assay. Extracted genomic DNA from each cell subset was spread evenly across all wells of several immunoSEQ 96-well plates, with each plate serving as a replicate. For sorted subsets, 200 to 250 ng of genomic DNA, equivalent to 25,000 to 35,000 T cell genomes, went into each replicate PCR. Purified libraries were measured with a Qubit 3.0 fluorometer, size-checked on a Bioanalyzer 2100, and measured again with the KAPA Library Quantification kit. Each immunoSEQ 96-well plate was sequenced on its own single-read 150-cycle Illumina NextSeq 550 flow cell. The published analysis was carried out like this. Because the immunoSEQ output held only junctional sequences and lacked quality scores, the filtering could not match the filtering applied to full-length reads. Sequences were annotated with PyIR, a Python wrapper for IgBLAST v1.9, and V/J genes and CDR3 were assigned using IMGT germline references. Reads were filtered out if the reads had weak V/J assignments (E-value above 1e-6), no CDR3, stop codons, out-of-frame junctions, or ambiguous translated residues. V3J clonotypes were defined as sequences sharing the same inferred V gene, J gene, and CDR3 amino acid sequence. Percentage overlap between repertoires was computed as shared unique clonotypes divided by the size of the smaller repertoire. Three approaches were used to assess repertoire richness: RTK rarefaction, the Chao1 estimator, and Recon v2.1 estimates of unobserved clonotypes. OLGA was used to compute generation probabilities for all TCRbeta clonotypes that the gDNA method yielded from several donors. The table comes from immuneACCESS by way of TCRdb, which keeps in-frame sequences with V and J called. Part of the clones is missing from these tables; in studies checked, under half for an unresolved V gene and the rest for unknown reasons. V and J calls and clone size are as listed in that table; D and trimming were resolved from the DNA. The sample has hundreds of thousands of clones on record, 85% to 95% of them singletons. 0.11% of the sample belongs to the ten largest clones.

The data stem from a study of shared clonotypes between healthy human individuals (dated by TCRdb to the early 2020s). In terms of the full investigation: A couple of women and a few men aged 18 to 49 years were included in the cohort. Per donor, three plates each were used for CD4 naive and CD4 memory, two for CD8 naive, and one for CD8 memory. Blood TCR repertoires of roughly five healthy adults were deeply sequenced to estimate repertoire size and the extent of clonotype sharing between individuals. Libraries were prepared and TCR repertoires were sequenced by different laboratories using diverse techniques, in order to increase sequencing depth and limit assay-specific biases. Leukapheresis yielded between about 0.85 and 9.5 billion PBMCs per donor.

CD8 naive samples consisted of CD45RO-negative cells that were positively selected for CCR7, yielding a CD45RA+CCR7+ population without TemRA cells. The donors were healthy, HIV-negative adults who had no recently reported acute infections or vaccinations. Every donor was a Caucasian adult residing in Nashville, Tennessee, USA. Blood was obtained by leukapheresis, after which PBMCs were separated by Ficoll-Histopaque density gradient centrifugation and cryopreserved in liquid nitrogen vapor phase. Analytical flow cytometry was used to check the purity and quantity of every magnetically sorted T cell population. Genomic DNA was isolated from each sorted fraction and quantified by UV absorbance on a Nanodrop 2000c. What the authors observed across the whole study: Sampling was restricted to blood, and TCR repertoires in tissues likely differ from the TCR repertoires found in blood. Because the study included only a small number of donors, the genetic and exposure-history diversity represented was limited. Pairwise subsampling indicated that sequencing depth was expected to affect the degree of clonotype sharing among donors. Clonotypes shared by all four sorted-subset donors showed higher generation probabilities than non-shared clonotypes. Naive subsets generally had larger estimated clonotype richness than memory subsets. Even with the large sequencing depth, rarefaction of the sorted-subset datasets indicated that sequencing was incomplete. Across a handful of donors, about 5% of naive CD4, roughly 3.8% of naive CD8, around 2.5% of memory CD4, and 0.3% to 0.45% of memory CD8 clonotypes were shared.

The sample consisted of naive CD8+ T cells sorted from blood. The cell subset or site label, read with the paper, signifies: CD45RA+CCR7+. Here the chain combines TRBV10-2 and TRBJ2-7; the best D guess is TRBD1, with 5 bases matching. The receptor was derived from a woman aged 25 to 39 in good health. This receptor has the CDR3 CASLAGSYEQYF. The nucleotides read TGCGCCAGCCTTGCAGGGTCCTACGAGCAGTACTTC.